One sample yielded the 10 T cell receptor beta chains listed below, sequenced in a study of CXCR3-negative and CXCR3-positive naive CD8 T cells. The libraries of TRB cDNA were constructed through 5' RACE using UMI labels. Reprocessing the 5' RACE reads, TCRdb reports a single entry for every CDR3 protein and omits DNA. The listing contains tens of thousands of distinct CDR3 sequences. Study conclusions and caveats: The TRB CDR3s that CXCR3-positive naive cells carried were more hydrophobic than those of CXCR3-negative naive cells.

Antigens of these TCRs are unknown. The sample was naive CXCR3+ CD8+ T cells from blood. As for subset: CD45RO-CCR7+CD27+CD95- naive CD8+ T cells expressing CXCR3 (TNR3+). The receptor set was obtained from a human donor in good health. Some clones in this sample may be carry-over from other donors' samples.

The V gene is TRBV7-9, the J gene TRBJ1-3. The CDR3 totals 17 residues. Per germline, CDR1 SEHNR and CDR2 FQNEAQ (reference sequence). Here the CDR3 reads CASSLMGPELSGNTIYF.

Here the CDR3 reads CASSQEYESYGYTF. The chain has TRBV4-1 and TRBJ1-2. This CDR3 comprises 14 residues. CDR1 and CDR2 from the germline V gene are MGHRA and YSYEKL.

V and J are TRBV4-1 and TRBJ2-7; the D call from TCRdb, TRBD1, cannot be confirmed without DNA. The CDR3 is made up of 14 amino acids. Per the germline V gene, CDR1 is MGHRA and CDR2 is YSYEKL. CDR3 loop: CASSLQGGNYEQYF.

The chain carries TRBV23-1 and TRBJ2-1; the TCRdb D gene call, TRBD1, has no DNA to confirm it. TRBV23-1 is classed as an ORF, of uncertain function. This CDR3 spans 14 amino acids. This chain's CDR3 is CASSPPRGHNEQFF.

The chain employs TRBV12-3 or TRBV12-4 and TRBJ2-7; the D gene TCRdb calls, TRBD1, cannot be checked with no DNA. The CDR3 spans 17 residues. CDR3 sequence reads: CASSKQGMTTLRHEQYF.

The CDR3 is CASSQVPAGELFF. The genes are TRBV4-1 and TRBJ2-2. The germline gives CDR1 MGHRA, CDR2 YSYEKL. This CDR3 has 13 amino acids.

The CDR3 sequence: CASSQNSGRGEQFF. The V and J genes are TRBV3-1 and TRBJ2-1; there is no DNA to check the TCRdb D call of TRBD2. CDR3 length: 14 residues. Germline V gene data show CDR1 as LGHDT and CDR2 as YNNKEL (reference sequence).

The rearrangement links TRBV6-1 to TRBJ2-2; TCRdb designates TRBD2, a call that cannot be tested without DNA. This CDR3 comprises 16 residues. CDR1 and CDR2 (germline): MNHNS, SASEGT. CDR3 amino acids: CASSGQREGGTGELFF.

The chain combines TRBV7-8 with TRBJ2-7; as DNA is missing, the TRBD2 call by TCRdb cannot be tested. This CDR3 contains 13 residues. Germline V CDR1 and CDR2: SGHVS, FQNEAQ. CDR3 loop: CASSAGTGYEQYF.

The chain employs TRBV4-2 and TRBJ2-2; absent DNA, TCRdb's TRBD2 call cannot be checked. The CDR3 has 19 amino acids. Germline CDR1 and CDR2: LGHNA and YNFKEQ. The CDR3 region is CASSQVTSGGASNTGELFF.